These T cell receptor beta chains were read from a single sample in a study of T cells in Graves' hyperthyroidism and ophthalmopathy. TCRdb passed the multiplex PCR reads through MiXCR, listing each CDR3 protein once. The data show around 480,000 distinct CDR3 sequences, 14% seen once. Input material: blood. These receptors were collected from a young woman with Graves' hyperthyroidism. Each CDR3 is given with its conserved first and last residue. Fields, in order: J gene, V gene, D gene, clone size, CDR3 DNA, CDR3 protein. A D gene is named only where the DNA matches it firmly. Rows give clone size only sometimes, using once, few, many, or a class for an expanded clone.

j_call: TRBJ2-1
v_call: TRBV7-8
d_call: -
clone_size: many
cdr3_nt: TGTGCCAGCAGTCTCACTCTAGCGTTAGCTAATAATGAGCAGTTCTTC
cdr3_aa: CASSLTLALANNEQFF

j_call: TRBJ2-7
v_call: TRBV20-1
d_call: -
clone_size: few
cdr3_nt: TGCAGTGCTAGAGATTCAAGTCCCTACGAGCAGTACTTC
cdr3_aa: CSARDSSPYEQYF

j_call: TRBJ2-5
v_call: TRBV6-2/TRBV6-3
d_call: TRBD2
clone_size: many
cdr3_nt: TGTGCCAGCAGTTACTCAGTAGCGGGAGGGTTGAAGACCCAGTACTTC
cdr3_aa: CASSYSVAGGLKTQYF

j_call: TRBJ1-4
v_call: TRBV30
d_call: -
clone_size: few
cdr3_nt: TGTGCCTGGAGTCTCCACGGGACGGACTACGAAAAACTGTTTTTT
cdr3_aa: CAWSLHGTDYEKLFF

j_call: TRBJ1-4
v_call: TRBV9
d_call: -
clone_size: -
cdr3_nt: TGTGCCAGCAGCACGGAGGGGGGGTCTTCTAATGAAAAACTGTTTTTT
cdr3_aa: CASSTEGGSSNEKLFF

j_call: TRBJ1-2
v_call: TRBV19
d_call: -
clone_size: many
cdr3_nt: TGTGCCAGTAGTATTGAGGCAGGGGAAGTTGGCTACACCTTC
cdr3_aa: CASSIEAGEVGYTF

j_call: TRBJ2-6
v_call: TRBV11-3
d_call: -
clone_size: many
cdr3_nt: TGTGCCGCCGGGGCCTCTGGGGCCAACGTCCTGACTTTC
cdr3_aa: CAAGASGANVLTF

j_call: TRBJ2-7
v_call: TRBV19
d_call: TRBD2
clone_size: -
cdr3_nt: TGTGCCAGTAGTGTAACTAGCGGGACCTACGAGCAGTACTTC
cdr3_aa: CASSVTSGTYEQYF

j_call: TRBJ1-1
v_call: TRBV5-5
d_call: TRBD1
clone_size: many
cdr3_nt: TGTGCCAGCAGCTTTGGCTTGGACAGGGGCACTGAAGCTTTCTTT
cdr3_aa: CASSFGLDRGTEAFF

j_call: TRBJ2-4
v_call: TRBV6-1
d_call: -
clone_size: many
cdr3_nt: TGTGCCAGCAGTGAAGGTAGCGGAGCCAAAAACATTCAGTACTTC
cdr3_aa: CASSEGSGAKNIQYF

j_call: TRBJ2-1
v_call: TRBV20-1
d_call: -
clone_size: many
cdr3_nt: TGCAGTGCTAGGGTGGCGGGAAGTGGGGGCTATGAGCAGTTCTTC
cdr3_aa: CSARVAGSGGYEQFF